The 17 T cell receptor beta chains presented below share a single source sample, sequenced in a study of T cell responses to AZD1222 COVID-19 vaccine. The data were produced by immunoSEQ multiplex PCR, yet TCRdb's version contains in-frame clones alone and is incomplete. Of 95,000 to 150,000 clones listed, roughly 84% are singletons. Material: peripheral blood, obtained on day 0 of AZD1222 vaccination. These receptors all stem from an adult in good health.

The genes are TRBV5-1 and TRBJ1-2; TRBD1 agrees at 7 bases. Trimming took 3 bases from V and 7 from J; bases not matched to a gene: 9. Germline V lookup: CDR1 SGHRS, CDR2 YFSETQ. This CDR3 comprises 14 residues. The CDR3 loop reads CASSSPDRTGGYTF. CDR3 nucleotides: TGCGCCAGCAGCTCGCCGGACAGGACGGGTGGCTACACCTTC. Together with reference TRBV5-1 and TRBJ1-2, the CDR3 gives the full variable domain: KAGVTQTPRYLIKTRGQQVTLSCSPISGHRSVSWYQQTPGQGLQFLFEYFSETQRNKGNFPGRFSGRQFSNSRSEMNVSTLELGDSALYLCASSSPDRTGGYTFGSGTRLTVV.

This chain uses TRBV4-2 with TRBJ1-2; tentative D call: TRBD1 (5 bases). This CDR3 has 16 residues. Per germline, CDR1 LGHNA and CDR2 YNFKEQ. Trimming removed 3 bases from V and 0 bases from J, with 14 bases in between. The CDR3 spells CASSQGGEGANYGYTF. The CDR3, as DNA: TGTGCCAGCAGCCAGGGAGGGGAAGGTGCTAACTATGGCTACACCTTC.

This rearrangement joins TRBV2 to TRBJ1-1, with D uncertain. Deletions cut 6 bases from V and 3 bases from J, with 8 bases between. Germline V lookup: CDR1 SNHLY, CDR2 FYNNEI. This CDR3 spans 12 amino acids. As DNA, the CDR3 is TGTGCCAGCAGCACCGGGTACACTGAAGCTTTCTTT. Translating it yields CASSTGYTEAFF.

The chain joins TRBV15 to TRBJ2-1; unclear D gene. V was pared by 4 bases and J by 3 bases, with 4 bases between. Germline CDR1 and CDR2: LNHNV and YYDKDF (reference sequence). The length of the CDR3 is 12 residues. In nucleotides, the CDR3 is TGTGCCACCAGCACAGGCTACAATGAGCAGTTCTTC. It translates to CATSTGYNEQFF.

This rearrangement joins TRBV2 to TRBJ2-7; D unclear. Looked up from germline, CDR1 is SNHLY and CDR2 is FYNNEI. V lost 5 bases to trimming and J lost 4 bases, with 9 bases between them. This CDR3 comprises 12 residues. CDR3 amino acids: CASSSQIYEQYF. The CDR3 nucleotides are TGTGCCAGCAGTTCACAGATTTACGAGCAGTACTTC.

The chain is built from TRBV28 and TRBJ1-5, with 11 bases identical to TRBD1. The CDR3 loop spans 14 amino acids. The junction had 1 base not matched to a gene; V was cut back by 4 bases and J by 5 bases. CDR1 is MDHEN and CDR2 is SYDVKM in the germline V gene. The CDR3 region is CASSWDRGYQPQHF. The CDR3 DNA follows: TGTGCCAGCAGTTGGGACAGGGGGTATCAGCCCCAGCATTTT.

This clone was seen only a few times. The V and J genes are TRBV19 and TRBJ1-1; 9 bases match TRBD1. CDR1 is LNHDA, CDR2 SQIVND, per germline (reference sequence). The CDR3 length is 15 residues. V lost 5 bases and J lost 7; bases outside the gene matches: 11. CDR3 sequence reads: CASSGGQGLKREAFF. The CDR3 DNA reads as TGTGCCAGTAGTGGAGGACAGGGGTTAAAGCGTGAAGCTTTCTTT.

This clone appeared once. The chain is built from TRBV11-1 and TRBJ1-2, with a weak D call TRBD1 (6 bases). CDR1 is SGHAT and CDR2 is FQDESV in the germline V gene (reference sequence). The ends were cut back, 5 bases at V and 4 bases at J, with 14 bases in the middle. The CDR3 contains 14 residues. The CDR3 DNA reads as TGTGCCAGCAGCCTAAGGGACACTTCCTATGGCTACACCTTC. Encoded protein: CASSLRDTSYGYTF.

The chain employs TRBV7-9 and TRBJ1-4; maybe TRBD1 (6 bases). The V gene lost 6 bases and the J gene lost 6 bases, with 11 bases spanning the gap. The germline V gene has CDR1 SEHNR and CDR2 FQNEAQ (reference sequence). CDR3 length: 13 amino acids. The CDR3 loop reads CASRRSGDEKLFF. The DNA for the CDR3 is TGTGCCAGCAGGCGGTCAGGGGATGAAAAACTGTTTTTT.

The J gene is TRBJ1-2, the V gene TRBV28; D remains unclear. Germline V gene lookup returns CDR1 MDHEN and CDR2 SYDVKM. The CDR3 length is 16 residues. Trimming removed 6 bases at V and 4 bases at J, with 21 bases between. This chain's CDR3 is CASSPSREVVRYGYTF. The CDR3 DNA sequence: TGTGCCAGCAGCCCATCTAGAGAGGTTGTCCGCTATGGCTACACCTTC.

In this sample, this clone turned up once. V usage is TRBV5-1 and J usage is TRBJ1-2; D call uncertain. The CDR3 spans 13 residues. Trimming shortened V by 2 bases and J by 4 bases, and 9 bases separated the two germline ends. The germline CDR1 and CDR2 sequences are SGHRS and YFSETQ. The CDR3 nucleotides are TGCGCCAGCAGCTTAATGGAATCCTATGGCTACACCTTC. It specifies CASSLMESYGYTF. Based on the CDR3 plus reference TRBV5-1 and TRBJ1-2, the full variable domain is KAGVTQTPRYLIKTRGQQVTLSCSPISGHRSVSWYQQTPGQGLQFLFEYFSETQRNKGNFPGRFSGRQFSNSRSEMNVSTLELGDSALYLCASSLMESYGYTFGSGTRLTVV.

V gene TRBV13 combines with J gene TRBJ2-1, with TRBD2 matching 7 bases. The V and J ends lost 6 bases and 3 bases, in that order; junction bases with no gene match: 17. The CDR3 is made up of 18 amino acids. Germline values: CDR1 PRHDT, CDR2 FYEKMQ (reference sequence). The CDR3 DNA reads as TGTGCCAGCAGGTGGGGCGGGGGACCCGACTTAAGCTACAATGAGCAGTTCTTC. Protein: CASRWGGGPDLSYNEQFF.

The chain links TRBV29-1 to TRBJ1-1; 7 nucleotides align to TRBD1. The CDR3 extends over 13 amino acids. Looked up from germline, CDR1 is SQVTM and CDR2 is ANQGSEA. Germline trimming cut 7 bases from V and 4 bases from J; bases unmatched to any gene: 9. The CDR3 DNA is TGCAGCGCCCGGACAGGCAGAGGCACTGAAGCTTTCTTT. As protein: CSARTGRGTEAFF.

The chain employs TRBV5-1 and TRBJ2-1; tentative D call: TRBD1 (6 bases). Germline CDR1 reads SGHRS; CDR2 reads YFSETQ. The CDR3 contains 13 residues. V lost 5 bases to trimming and J lost 10 bases, with 16 bases between them. The DNA of the CDR3 is TGCGCCAGCAGTCCACAGGGAATATGGGAGCAGTTCTTC. This sequence encodes CASSPQGIWEQFF.

The rearrangement joins TRBV12-5 to TRBJ2-5; the match to TRBD1 covers 11 bases. With 0 bases clipped from V and 1 base from J, the junction kept 13 bases outside the gene matches. Germline assignment: CDR1 LGHNT and CDR2 FRNRAP. This CDR3 is 20 amino acids long. The CDR3 bases are TGTGCTAGTGGTTTGGTAATAAGGGACAGGGGGATTTTCGGCCAAGAGACCCAGTACTTC. This encodes CASGLVIRDRGIFGQETQYF.

This clone has a single count. The rearrangement joins TRBV15 to TRBJ1-1, with D possibly matching TRBD1 (6 bases). Germline CDR1 LNHNV, CDR2 YYDKDF (reference sequence). Deletions cut 3 bases from V and 11 bases from J, with 13 bases between. The CDR3 totals 12 residues. In DNA, the CDR3 is TGTGCCACCAGCAGGGTCACAGGGAGGGCTTTCTTT. Protein: CATSRVTGRAFF. The full variable domain, rest sourced from reference TRBV15 and TRBJ1-1, is DAMVIQNPRYQVTQFGKPVTLSCSQTLNHNVMYWYQQKSSQAPKLLFHYYDKDFNNEADTPDNFQSRRPNTSFCFLDIRSPGLGDTAMYLCATSRVTGRAFFGQGTRLTVV.

The genes are TRBV28 and TRBJ1-1, with D tentatively TRBD1 (5 bases). This CDR3 has 13 residues. Germline loops: CDR1 MDHEN, CDR2 SYDVKM. Trimming stripped 7 bases from V and 5 bases from J, with 14 bases between. CDR3 amino acids: CASTTWAGTEAFF. The CDR3 DNA reads TGTGCCAGCACTACCTGGGCAGGGACTGAAGCTTTCTTT.